The clone carrying this T cell receptor beta chain was counted between two and nine times. One entry per CDR3 protein, called by TCRdb with MiXCR from the 5' RACE reads. The sample consists of 200,000 to 300,000 distinct CDR3 sequences, around 13% of them appearing once. The data originate from a study of T cells after yellow fever vaccination. With 0 bases clipped from V and 0 bases from J, the junction kept 8 bases outside the gene matches. This CDR3 contains 18 residues. Germline V gene lookup returns CDR1 LGHDT and CDR2 YNNKEL (reference sequence). Sequencing used CD4+ T cells sorted from PBMCs, obtained 45 days after the yellow fever booster vaccination. The TCR originated in a man aged 25 to 45 who received the YFV17D yellow fever vaccine. The chain recombines TRBV3-1 with TRBJ2-4, with 7 bases matching TRBD1. This chain's CDR3 is CASSQDAQTGLAKNIQYF. The CDR3 DNA reads as TGTGCCAGCAGCCAAGATGCCCAGACAGGGTTAGCCAAAAACATTCAGTACTTC.